The 8 T cell receptor beta chains presented below share a single source sample, sequenced in a study of blood T cell repertoires in COVID-19. The method was immunoSEQ multiplex PCR; TCRdb's version includes in-frame clones alone and lacks a portion of them. The sample yields around 72,000 clones, about 91% seen once. The sequenced material came from peripheral blood. All receptors derive from a woman aged 70-85 years with acute or convalescent COVID-19.

The chain has TRBV6-5 and TRBJ2-7; D not resolved. V was clipped by 6 bases and J by 3 bases, with 6 bases between them. This CDR3 is built from 11 residues. The V gene's germline CDR1 is MNHEY and CDR2 SVGAGI. The CDR3 reads CASSHSYEQYF. The CDR3, as DNA: TGTGCCAGCAGCCACAGCTACGAGCAGTACTTC.

The chain uses TRBV2 and TRBJ1-5; D possibly corresponds to TRBD1 (5 bases). Trimming stripped 2 bases from V and 2 bases from J, with 16 bases between. Per germline, CDR1 SNHLY and CDR2 FYNNEI. The CDR3 is made up of 17 amino acids. In nucleotides, the CDR3 is TGTGCCAGCAGTGAATGGAGGGGCCCCGGCGGCAATCAGCCCCAGCATTTT. It codes for CASSEWRGPGGNQPQHF.

This chain connects TRBV5-1 to TRBJ2-3; TRBD2 is a possible D gene (6 bases). The CDR3 totals 15 residues. Trimming shortened V by 7 bases and J by 4 bases, and 19 bases separated the two germline ends. Germline CDR1 SGHRS, CDR2 YFSETQ. CDR3 amino acids: CASAGGVRGSDTQYF. CDR3 bases: TGCGCCAGCGCAGGAGGGGTCCGCGGGTCAGATACGCAGTATTTT.

CDR3 sequence: CAWSPGLSYEQYF. The CDR3, as DNA: TGTGCCTGGAGTCCTGGCCTCTCCTACGAGCAGTACTTC. The genes are TRBV30 and TRBJ2-7, with D uncertain. There are 13 residues in the CDR3. V lost 2 bases and J lost 0, with 8 bases in between. Germline CDR1 reads GTSNPN; CDR2 reads SVGIG (reference sequence).

The CDR3 reads CASSSYRQGLLYEQYF. CDR3 DNA: TGTGCCAGCAGCTCCTACCGACAGGGTTTATTGTACGAGCAGTACTTC. The chain couples TRBV11-2 to TRBJ2-7; 7 bases fit TRBD1. This CDR3 contains 16 residues. The V and J ends lost 4 bases and 4 bases, in that order; junction bases with no gene match: 13. The V gene's germline CDR1 is SGHAT and CDR2 FQNNGV.

The rearrangement joins TRBV4-1 to TRBJ2-7; maybe TRBD2 (6 bases). V lost 1 base, J lost 1 base, and 8 bases lay in between. Germline CDR1 reads MGHRA; CDR2 reads YSYEKL. This CDR3 spans 14 amino acids. The CDR3 DNA sequence: TGCGCCAGCAGCCAAGGTGGAGGGTCCTACGAGCAGTACTTC. Translated, it gives CASSQGGGSYEQYF.

This clone was seen only once. The chain links TRBV10-3 to TRBJ1-2; no clear D gene. Germline V lookup: CDR1 ENHRY, CDR2 SYGVKD. V lost 8 bases to trimming and J lost 2 bases, with 9 bases between them. The CDR3 length is 12 residues. The CDR3 DNA is TGTGCCATCTCTGACATGAACTATGGCTACACCTTC. Protein: CAISDMNYGYTF.

This sequence joins TRBV19 and TRBJ1-4; the match to TRBD1 covers 7 bases. The V segment lost 4 bases and the J segment 4 bases; nucleotides outside the gene matches: 6. This CDR3 is 15 amino acids long. Germline V gene lookup returns CDR1 LNHDA and CDR2 SQIVND (reference sequence). CDR3 coding DNA: TGTGCCAGTAGTACCTCCGGGACAGTTAATGAAAAACTGTTTTTT. Protein product: CASSTSGTVNEKLFF.